A single sample is the source of the 16 T cell receptor beta chains below, sequenced in a study of blood T cell repertoires in COVID-19. Profiled with immunoSEQ multiplex PCR; TCRdb holds only in-frame clones, not every one. This table holds 140,000 to 150,000 clones, about 80% found once. Sequencing was done on a sample of peripheral blood. All receptors derive from a man between 65 and 85 years old who had recovered from COVID-19.

V is TRBV3-1 (or the pseudogene TRBV3-2) and J is TRBJ2-1; D is unresolved. From germline, CDR1 is LGHDT and CDR2 YNNKEL (reference sequence). The CDR3 is 15 residues long. The germline V and J ends were trimmed by 0 bases and 0 bases, with 6 bases remaining between them. The CDR3 DNA follows: TGTGCCAGCAGCCAAGAGTCGTCCTCCTACAATGAGCAGTTCTTC. Translation: CASSQESSSYNEQFF.

The chain uses TRBV23-1 and TRBJ2-2; D might be TRBD1 (6 bases). TRBV23-1 is given ORF status, its function remaining uncertain. Trimming pared 6 bases from V and 5 bases from J, leaving 16 bases between. This CDR3 has 15 amino acids. In DNA, the CDR3 is TGCGCCAGCAGCTTTCCGGGACAAGATACCGGGGAGCTGTTTTTT. Protein product: CASSFPGQDTGELFF.

V usage is TRBV6-2 or TRBV6-3 and J usage is TRBJ2-7; TRBD2 aligns across 10 bases. This CDR3 spans 15 amino acids. Germline lookup yields CDR1 MNHEY and CDR2 SVGEGT. Trimming at V came to 5 bases and at J to 12 bases, leaving 16 bases not matched to a gene. In DNA, the CDR3 is TGTGCCAGCAGTGGGGCGATAGCGGGAGGACACCCTCGGTACTTC. Translated: CASSGAIAGGHPRYF.

The CDR3 reads CASSINRVIGAGELFF. In nucleotides, the CDR3 is TGTGCCAGCAGCATAAACAGGGTTATCGGGGCCGGGGAGCTGTTTTTT. The J gene is TRBJ2-2, the V gene TRBV7-3; tentative D call: TRBD1 (6 bases). The V gene lost 5 bases and the J gene lost 6 bases, with 19 bases spanning the gap. Germline V lookup: CDR1 SGHTA, CDR2 FQGTGA. CDR3 length equals 16 residues.

This chain links TRBV27 with TRBJ1-3, with D unresolved. Germline V CDR1 and CDR2: MNHEY, SMNVEV (reference sequence). Trimming shortened V by 6 bases and J by 0 bases, and 18 bases separated the two germline ends. CDR3 size: 17 residues. The CDR3 nucleotides are TGTGCCAGCAGAACGTCCGATTCTCTGAGCTCTGGAAACACCATATATTTT. It translates to CASRTSDSLSSGNTIYF.

The V call is TRBV19, the J call TRBJ2-3, with TRBD1 matching over 11 bases. Germline V lookup: CDR1 LNHDA, CDR2 SQIVND (reference sequence). Trimming at V came to 8 bases and at J to 3 bases, leaving 10 bases not matched to a gene. CDR3 length: 16 amino acids. CDR3 region: CASSRLDRGRTDTQYF. The CDR3 DNA sequence: TGTGCCAGTTCCCGTCTGGACAGGGGGCGAACAGATACGCAGTATTTT. The full variable domain, its missing parts supplied by reference TRBV19 and TRBJ2-3, is DGGITQSPKYLFRKEGQNVTLSCEQNLNHDAMYWYRQDPGQGLRLIYYSQIVNDFQKGDIAEGYSVSREKKESFPLTVTSAQKNPTAFYLCASSRLDRGRTDTQYFGPGTRLTVL.

The rearrangement uses TRBV30 and TRBJ2-7; D unresolved. The CDR3 is 11 amino acids. V gave up 7 bases and J gave up 1 base, with 8 bases separating them. Germline V gene data show CDR1 as GTSNPN and CDR2 as SVGIG (reference sequence). CDR3 residues: CALSMSYEQYF. CDR3 DNA sequence: TGTGCCTTATCTATGTCCTACGAGCAGTACTTC.

V gene TRBV5-1 combines with J gene TRBJ2-3; 7 nucleotides align to TRBD2. V was clipped by 0 bases and J by 3 bases; unmatched bases: 7. The CDR3 consists of 16 residues. In germline, CDR1 is SGHRS, CDR2 YFSETQ. Here the CDR3 DNA reads TGCGCCAGCAGCTTGGAACTAGCGAGCAGTACAGATACGCAGTATTTT. Its translation: CASSLELASSTDTQYF. The full variable domain, completed using reference TRBV5-1 and TRBJ2-3, is KAGVTQTPRYLIKTRGQQVTLSCSPISGHRSVSWYQQTPGQGLQFLFEYFSETQRNKGNFPGRFSGRQFSNSRSEMNVSTLELGDSALYLCASSLELASSTDTQYFGPGTRLTVL.

The chain links TRBV7-5 to TRBJ2-1; the D call of TRBD1 is as the table states it, not checked on the DNA. TRBV7-5 is annotated as a pseudogene. There are 15 residues in the CDR3. CDR3 DNA: TGTGCCAGAAGCAGCCGGGACAGGGGTTACAATGAGCAGTTCTTC. Amino acids: CARSSRDRGYNEQFF.

The V gene is TRBV27, the J gene TRBJ2-3, with 7 bases matching TRBD1. V dropped 5 bases and J dropped 3; count of bases not matched to a gene: 5. This CDR3 has 14 amino acids. Germline loops: CDR1 MNHEY, CDR2 SMNVEV (reference sequence). The CDR3 DNA reads as TGTGCCAGCAGTCTCCAGACAGGGACAGATACGCAGTATTTT. Residues: CASSLQTGTDTQYF.

V is TRBV6-2 or TRBV6-3 and J is TRBJ1-6; D remains ambiguous. Trimming stripped 2 bases from V and 7 bases from J, with 18 bases between. This CDR3 spans 17 amino acids. Germline V CDR1 and CDR2: MNHEY, SVGEGT. This chain's CDR3 is CASSYVTKRLSNSPLHF. The CDR3 nucleotides are TGTGCCAGCAGTTACGTTACAAAGCGGCTCTCGAATTCACCCCTCCACTTT.

The chain uses TRBV6-7 and TRBJ2-7; maybe TRBD2 (5 bases). TRBV6-7 has ORF status, its function being uncertain. CDR3 length equals 14 residues. Trimming left V 2 bases short and J 3 bases short, with 11 bases between. The CDR3 loop reads CASSYSGNNYEQYF. In DNA, the CDR3 is TGTGCCAGCAGTTACAGCGGAAACAACTACGAGCAGTACTTC.

This clone was seen at least ten times. The CDR3 nucleotides read TGTGCCATCAGTGACTCGGGAAACATTCAGTACTTC. Translating it yields CAISDSGNIQYF. The rearrangement uses TRBV10-3 and TRBJ2-4; D is unclear. The V gene lost 3 bases and the J gene lost 6 bases, with 6 bases spanning the gap. Looked up from germline, CDR1 is ENHRY and CDR2 is SYGVKD. The CDR3 consists of 12 residues.

The J gene is TRBJ2-5, the V gene TRBV6-5; 11 bases map to TRBD1. V gave up 5 bases and J gave up 13 bases; unmatched junction bases: 9. The CDR3 is 13 amino acids. CDR1 MNHEY and CDR2 SVGAGI come from the germline V gene. CDR3 amino acids: CASSTIGQGARYF. The CDR3 DNA reads TGTGCCAGCAGTACCATCGGACAGGGGGCCAGGTACTTC.

This clone was detected only once. This chain joins TRBV11-2 and TRBJ2-7; 10 nucleotides agree with TRBD2. With 4 bases clipped from V and 2 bases from J, the junction kept 8 bases outside the gene matches. The CDR3 runs 16 residues. The germline gives CDR1 SGHAT, CDR2 FQNNGV. Here the CDR3 reads CASSSPISGRTYEQYF. In DNA form, the CDR3 reads TGTGCCAGCAGCTCCCCAATTAGCGGGAGGACCTACGAGCAGTACTTC.

The V gene is TRBV27, the J gene TRBJ2-7; D ambiguous. Germline CDR1 reads MNHEY; CDR2 reads SMNVEV (reference sequence). This CDR3 is built from 16 residues. Deletions cut 0 bases from V and 0 bases from J, with 12 bases between. CDR3 coding DNA: TGTGCCAGCAGTTTATCTGCTTCTACCCGCTCCTACGAGCAGTACTTC. Protein: CASSLSASTRSYEQYF.